This T cell receptor (beta chain) stems from a study of sequential checkpoint blockade in melanoma. The wider study: First-line arms were nivolumab then ipilimumab, or the reverse, randomized 1:1. Maintenance nivolumab came after either treatment sequence.

The table lists this clone with a count of one. The treatment is: randomized to nivolumab then ipilimumab (arm A) or the reverse (arm B). Patients had received no earlier DNA-damaging chemotherapy. PBMC sorting kept live CD3+CD8+ cells without CD19 or CD56. Sequencing was performed with immunoSEQ multiplex PCR; in TCRdb, only in-frame clones are kept and a portion is missing. Of roughly 16,000 clones in the sample, roughly 71% were seen once. The source of this sequence is a human donor with melanoma. Sequenced here: CD8+ T cells sorted from blood (inferred from file names), sampled from a patient given nivolumab and ipilimumab in sequence.

The CDR3 DNA follows: TGTGCCACCAGTCCTACCCCGGACTCGGTAGGGATGGAAAAACTGTTTTTT. This codes for CATSPTPDSVGMEKLFF. The gene calls are TRBV15 and TRBJ1-4; D unclear. CDR3 length equals 17 residues. The V end lost 6 bases, the J end lost 8 bases, and 25 bases lay between the germline ends. Germline V gives CDR1 LNHNV, CDR2 YYDKDF (reference sequence).